The present TCR beta chain was sequenced within a study of blood T cells in healthy people across ages. Study in general: Roughly one uniquely barcoded beta molecule per two T cells was captured.

V lost 0 bases, J lost 1 base, and 3 bases stayed unmatched. CDR1 and CDR2 (germline): DFQATT, SNEGSKA (reference sequence). The CDR3 runs to 15 residues. Each of the donors had 9 to 10 milliliters of peripheral blood drawn into EDTA-treated Vacutainer tubes. Note on this clonotype: The antigen is undetermined.

With a J-beta primer mix and a sample-barcoded 5' primer, a second PCR ran about 6 to 11 cycles. TCRdb fed the 5' RACE reads into MiXCR, producing one record per CDR3 protein. Altogether more than 1,400,000 distinct CDR3 sequences are present, 42% being singletons, with the ten largest covering 6.5% to 10%. Broader study findings: Investigators viewed diversity estimates from one million T cells as underestimates, the study reported. PBMCs were not sorted, which prevented a conclusive comparison of naive versus antigen-experienced cells.

The V call is TRBV20-1, the J call TRBJ2-3, with 8 nucleotides matching TRBD1. The specimen sequenced was blood. The sequence came from a woman aged 18-29 years in good health. CDR3 sequence (DNA): TGCAGTGCTAGAGAGGGGGGACAGGGCACAGATACGCAGTATTTT. Its translation is CSAREGGQGTDTQYF.